Shown below are 23 T cell receptor beta chains from a single sample sequenced in a study of beta chain features in type 1 diabetes. What was sequenced were expressed TCRB transcripts, since all of the isolated RNA had been reverse transcribed. Sequencing used immunoSEQ multiplex PCR; TCRdb keeps in-frame clones, though not all of them. The sample lists around 430,000 clones; 30% were seen once. The sequencing sample was made of naive CD4+ T cells from blood. These receptors all stem from a man between 18 and 29 years old in good health.

The V call is TRBV7-2, the J call TRBJ1-2; D call uncertain. The CDR3 covers 14 residues. Germline CDR1 is SGHTA and CDR2 is FQGNSA. Trimming shortened V by 1 base and J by 8 bases, and 14 bases separated the two germline ends. The CDR3 nucleotides read TGTGCCAGCAGCTTAGAGGCCGGCGTAGCGGGCTACACCTTC. Protein sequence: CASSLEAGVAGYTF.

V is TRBV30 and J is TRBJ2-5; D is ambiguous. Trimming took 1 base from V and 5 from J, leaving 14 bases between them. The CDR3 loop spans 14 amino acids. Germline loops: CDR1 GTSNPN, CDR2 SVGIG (reference sequence). CDR3 DNA: TGTGCCTGGAGTGCGGGTCCTCCTGGGGAGACCCAGTACTTC. Translation: CAWSAGPPGETQYF.

V gene TRBV7-9 combines with J gene TRBJ2-7; no reliable D call. CDR3 length: 13 amino acids. The germline V gene encodes CDR1 SEHNR and CDR2 FQNEAQ (reference sequence). Trimming took 5 bases from V and 5 from J, leaving 13 bases between them. CDR3 amino acids: CASSPTPRHEQYF. The CDR3 DNA reads as TGTGCCAGCAGCCCGACACCCCGGCACGAGCAGTACTTC. Looking up the rest from reference TRBV7-9 and TRBJ2-7 gives the full variable domain: DTGVSQNPRHKITKRGQNVTFRCDPISEHNRLYWYRQTLGQGPEFLTYFQNEAQLEKSRLLSDRFSAERPKGSFSTLEIQRTEQGDSAMYLCASSPTPRHEQYFGPGTRLTVT.

In this sample, this clone turned up a few times. V gene TRBV29-1 combines with J gene TRBJ2-3, with D unclear. In germline, CDR1 is SQVTM, CDR2 ANQGSEA. The CDR3 is 12 residues long. V was trimmed by 4 bases and J by 2 bases, leaving 7 bases between them. The CDR3 DNA reads as TGCAGCGTTGTCTCTCCCACAGATACGCAGTATTTT. Translated, it gives CSVVSPTDTQYF.

The chain uses TRBV29-1 and TRBJ2-5; D not resolved. V lost 6 bases and J 7 bases, leaving 15 bases between the germline ends. The CDR3 covers 12 residues. In germline, CDR1 is SQVTM, CDR2 ANQGSEA. The CDR3 sequence: CSVADGSLTQYF. CDR3 coding DNA: TGCAGCGTCGCAGACGGGTCGCTGACCCAGTACTTC.

J is TRBJ2-3 and V is TRBV30; D gene ambiguous. Germline V lookup: CDR1 GTSNPN, CDR2 SVGIG (reference sequence). V gave up 2 bases and J gave up 2 bases, with 8 bases separating them. The CDR3 sequence is 13 residues long. The CDR3 protein is CAWSPGSTDTQYF. For the CDR3, the DNA is TGTGCCTGGAGTCCCGGATCCACAGATACGCAGTATTTT.

The rearrangement links TRBV6-5 to TRBJ2-1; 10 nucleotides agree with TRBD2. The CDR3 sequence is 13 residues long. Germline assignment: CDR1 MNHEY and CDR2 SVGAGI. V was clipped by 6 bases and J by 10 bases; unmatched bases: 6. CDR3 sequence: CASSRVLAGEQFF. The CDR3 DNA reads TGTGCCAGCAGCCGTGTACTAGCGGGAGAGCAGTTCTTC.

The CDR3 DNA sequence: TGTGCCATCAGTCCCCAGGCTAGCGGGATCCATGAGCAGTTCTTC. Translated: CAISPQASGIHEQFF. This chain uses TRBV10-3 with TRBJ2-1; TRBD2 matches at 9 bases. Germline CDR1 reads ENHRY; CDR2 reads SYGVKD. The CDR3 consists of 15 residues. J lost 8 bases, V lost 5 bases, and 10 bases had no gene match.

The chain links TRBV28 to TRBJ2-2; D might be TRBD1 (5 bases). Germline-derived CDR1 and CDR2 are MDHEN and SYDVKM. CDR3 length: 14 amino acids. The V end lost 8 bases, the J end lost 1 base, and 11 bases lay between the germline ends. The CDR3 DNA reads TGTGCCAGCCGGGCAGGACAGAACACCGGGGAGCTGTTTTTT. Its protein is CASRAGQNTGELFF.

This clone was observed a few times. The genes are TRBV4-3 and TRBJ2-1, with 12 nucleotides matching TRBD2. The CDR3 extends over 17 amino acids. V lost 4 bases and J lost 5; bases outside the gene matches: 9. From germline, CDR1 is LGHNA and CDR2 YSLEER. Here the CDR3 DNA reads TGCGCCAGCAGCCGAACCCTAGCGGGAGGGCCCCACAATGAGCAGTTCTTC. It is translated as CASSRTLAGGPHNEQFF.

Concerning this clone itself: This CDR3 is also generated by other DNA sequences in the sample. The V gene is TRBV20-1, the J gene TRBJ1-1; D not certain. CDR1 DFQATT and CDR2 SNEGSKA come from the germline V gene (reference sequence). The CDR3 runs to 11 residues. V gave up 3 bases and J gave up 2 bases, with 4 bases separating them. The CDR3 spells CSARLNTEAFF. CDR3 DNA: TGCAGTGCTAGGCTCAACACTGAAGCTTTCTTT.

V gene TRBV11-2 combines with J gene TRBJ1-1; D remains unclear. The CDR3 is 13 residues long. V gave up 1 base and J gave up 2 bases, with 5 bases separating them. Per germline, CDR1 SGHAT and CDR2 FQNNGV. Written as DNA, the CDR3 is TGTGCCAGCAGCTTAGGGGGAAACACTGAAGCTTTCTTT. It is translated as CASSLGGNTEAFF.

The rearrangement joins TRBV5-1 to TRBJ2-3; D is ambiguous. Germline V lookup: CDR1 SGHRS, CDR2 YFSETQ. The CDR3 totals 15 residues. Trimming cost V 5 bases and J 0 bases, with 13 bases left between them. CDR3 nucleotide sequence: TGCGCCAGCAGAGAAGGGTCCCATAGCACAGATACGCAGTATTTT. Its protein is CASREGSHSTDTQYF.

This chain uses TRBV7-3 with TRBJ2-7, with D possibly matching TRBD2 (6 bases). CDR1 is SGHTA and CDR2 is FQGTGA in the germline V gene. This CDR3 has 13 amino acids. V was trimmed by 4 bases and J by 4 bases, leaving 11 bases between them. CDR3 region: CASSSGLRYEQYF. CDR3 nucleotide sequence: TGTGCCAGCAGCTCGGGACTCCGTTACGAGCAGTACTTC.

Comments on this clone: Other DNA sequences in the sample encode the same CDR3. V usage is TRBV2 and J usage is TRBJ2-3; the D is unclear. Germline loops: CDR1 SNHLY, CDR2 FYNNEI. The CDR3 sequence is 12 residues long. Between the trimmed V and J ends, which lost 7 bases and 1 base, there was a span of 6 bases. In DNA, the CDR3 is TGTGCCAGCAACGGAGGCACAGATACGCAGTATTTT. Translation gives CASNGGTDTQYF.

This clone was picked up a small number of times. This same CDR3 is encoded by further DNA sequences in the sample. The chain has TRBV30 and TRBJ2-7; D may match TRBD1 or TRBD2 (5 bases each). Germline V gene lookup returns CDR1 GTSNPN and CDR2 SVGIG (reference sequence). Trimming shortened V by 3 bases and J by 4 bases, and 10 bases separated the two germline ends. The CDR3 covers 12 residues. The CDR3 loop is CAWRARGYEQYF. CDR3 coding DNA: TGTGCCTGGAGGGCGAGGGGTTACGAGCAGTACTTC.

This clone has just a few counts. The V call is TRBV28, the J call TRBJ2-7, with TRBD2 identical over 13 bases. From germline, CDR1 is MDHEN and CDR2 SYDVKM. After removal of 2 bases from V and 3 bases from J, the junction contained 4 bases not matched to a gene. The CDR3 sequence is 16 residues long. The CDR3 DNA follows: TGTGCCAGCAGTTTACCGGGGACTAGCGGGATCTACGAGCAGTACTTC. It is translated as CASSLPGTSGIYEQYF.

The chain joins TRBV7-9 to TRBJ2-7; D may match TRBD1 or TRBD2 (6 bases each). Germline V gives CDR1 SEHNR, CDR2 FQNEAQ (reference sequence). The V and J ends lost 1 base and 7 bases respectively, with 11 bases between them. The CDR3 loop spans 13 amino acids. The CDR3 region has the DNA TGTGCCAGCAGCTTAGTGGGGGGACAAGAGCAGTACTTC. Protein: CASSLVGGQEQYF.

Turning to this clone: At the DNA level, this CDR3 is encoded by other sequences in the same sample as well. The gene calls are TRBV20-1 and TRBJ2-5; TRBD2 is a possible D gene (5 bases). The CDR3 has 11 amino acids. The germline V and J ends were trimmed by 5 bases and 5 bases, with 9 bases remaining between them. Per germline, CDR1 DFQATT and CDR2 SNEGSKA (reference sequence). DNA of the CDR3: TGCAGTGCTTCTAGGGAGGAGACCCAGTACTTC. This encodes CSASREETQYF.

V usage is TRBV29-1 and J usage is TRBJ2-2; 10 bases fit TRBD1. Trimming at V came to 1 base and at J to 5 bases, leaving 7 bases not matched to a gene. CDR3 length equals 16 residues. Germline-derived CDR1 and CDR2 are SQVTM and ANQGSEA. The CDR3, as DNA: TGCAGCGTTGAAGTTGACAGGGGGCTCCGAACCGGGGAGCTGTTTTTT. It specifies CSVEVDRGLRTGELFF.

The sample holds a few counts of this clone. The chain is built from TRBV11-2 and TRBJ2-3, with 8 positions matching TRBD2. The trim removed 4 bases at V and 11 bases at J, leaving 2 bases unmatched. CDR3 length: 11 amino acids. Per the germline V gene, CDR1 is SGHAT and CDR2 is FQNNGV. The CDR3 nucleotides are TGTGCCAGCAGCTATGCGGGAGGGCAGTATTTT. This codes for CASSYAGGQYF. The full variable domain, completed using reference TRBV11-2 and TRBJ2-3, is EAGVAQSPRYKIIEKRQSVAFWCNPISGHATLYWYQQILGQGPKLLIQFQNNGVVDDSQLPKDRFSAERLKGVDSTLKIQPAKLEDSAVYLCASSYAGGQYFGPGTRLTVL.

This clone was recorded a few times. J is TRBJ2-2 and V is TRBV7-9, with 11 bases identical to TRBD2. Germline V gene sequence: CDR1 SEHNR, CDR2 FQNEAQ (reference sequence). The CDR3 runs to 15 residues. With V trimmed by 5 bases and J by 4 bases, 3 bases remained unmatched. As DNA, the CDR3 is TGTGCCAGCAGCCCTAGCGGGAGGCTCACCGGGGAGCTGTTTTTT. The encoded protein is CASSPSGRLTGELFF.

A few counts support this clone. The sample has other DNA sequences that encode this CDR3 too. The chain combines TRBV30 with TRBJ2-5; D remains ambiguous. Germline CDR1 reads GTSNPN; CDR2 reads SVGIG (reference sequence). Trimming removed 0 bases from V and 5 bases from J, with 4 bases in between. This CDR3 contains 11 residues. The CDR3 here is CAWSVLETQYF. In DNA, the CDR3 is TGTGCCTGGAGTGTACTTGAGACCCAGTACTTC.